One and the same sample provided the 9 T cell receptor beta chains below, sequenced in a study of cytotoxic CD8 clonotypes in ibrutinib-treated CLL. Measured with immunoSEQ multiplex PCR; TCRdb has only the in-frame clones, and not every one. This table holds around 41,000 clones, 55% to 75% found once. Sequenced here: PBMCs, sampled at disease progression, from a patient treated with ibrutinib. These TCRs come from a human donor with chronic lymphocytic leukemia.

In nucleotides, the CDR3 is TGTGCCAGCAGTAACCAAACCACCGGGACAGGGACCGAGCAGTACTTC. The encoded protein is CASSNQTTGTGTEQYF. The rearrangement links TRBV25-1 to TRBJ2-7; 9 positions match TRBD1. The length of the CDR3 is 16 residues. The trim removed 5 bases at V and 6 bases at J, leaving 14 bases unmatched. From germline, CDR1 is MGHDK and CDR2 SYGVNS.

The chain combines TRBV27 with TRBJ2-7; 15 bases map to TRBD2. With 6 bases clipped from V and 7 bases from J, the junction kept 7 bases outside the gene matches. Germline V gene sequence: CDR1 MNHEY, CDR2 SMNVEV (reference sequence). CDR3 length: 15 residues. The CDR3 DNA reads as TGTGCCAGCAGGCAAACTGGGACTAGCGGGAGGGAGCAGTACTTC. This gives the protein CASRQTGTSGREQYF.

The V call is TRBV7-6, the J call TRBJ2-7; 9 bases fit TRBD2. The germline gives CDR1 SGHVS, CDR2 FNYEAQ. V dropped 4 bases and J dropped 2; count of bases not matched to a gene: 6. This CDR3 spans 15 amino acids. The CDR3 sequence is CASSWTSESTYEQYF. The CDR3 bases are TGTGCCAGCAGCTGGACTAGCGAGTCAACCTACGAGCAGTACTTC. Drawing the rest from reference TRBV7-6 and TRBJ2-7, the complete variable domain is GAGVSQSPRYKVTKRGQDVALRCDPISGHVSLYWYRQALGQGPEFLTYFNYEAQQDKSGLPNDRFSAERPEGSISTLTIQRTEQRDSAMYRCASSWTSESTYEQYFGPGTRLTVT.

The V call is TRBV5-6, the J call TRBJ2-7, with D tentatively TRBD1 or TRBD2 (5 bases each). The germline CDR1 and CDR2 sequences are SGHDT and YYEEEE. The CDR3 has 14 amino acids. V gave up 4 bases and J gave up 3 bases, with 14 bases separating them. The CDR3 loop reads CASSPGAPHYEQYF. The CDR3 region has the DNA TGTGCCAGCAGCCCCGGGGCACCGCACTACGAGCAGTACTTC.

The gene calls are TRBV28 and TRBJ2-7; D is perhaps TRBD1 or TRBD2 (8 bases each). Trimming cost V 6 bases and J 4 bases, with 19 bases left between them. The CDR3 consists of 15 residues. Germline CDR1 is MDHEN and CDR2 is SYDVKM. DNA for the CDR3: TGTGCCAGCAGCCGGGGGGGGACAGGAGGGTACGAGCAGTACTTC. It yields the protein CASSRGGTGGYEQYF.

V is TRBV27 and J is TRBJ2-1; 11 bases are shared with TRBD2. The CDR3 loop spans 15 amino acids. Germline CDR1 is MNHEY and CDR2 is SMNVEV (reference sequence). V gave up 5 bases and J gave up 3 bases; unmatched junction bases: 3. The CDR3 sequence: CASSPGTSGYNEQFF. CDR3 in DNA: TGTGCCAGCAGTCCCGGGACTAGCGGCTACAATGAGCAGTTCTTC.

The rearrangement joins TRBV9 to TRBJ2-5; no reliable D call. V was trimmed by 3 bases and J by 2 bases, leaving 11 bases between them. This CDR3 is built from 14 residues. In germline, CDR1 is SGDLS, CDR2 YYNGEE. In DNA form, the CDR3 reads TGTGCCAGCAGCGCTCCGGAATCACAAGAGACCCAGTACTTC. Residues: CASSAPESQETQYF.

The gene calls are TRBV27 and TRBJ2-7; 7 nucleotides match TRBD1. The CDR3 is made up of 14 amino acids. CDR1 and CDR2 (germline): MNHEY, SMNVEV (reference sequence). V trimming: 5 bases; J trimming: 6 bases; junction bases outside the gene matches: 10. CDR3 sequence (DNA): TGTGCCAGCAGTCGCACAGGGGCGAGGGTCGAGCAGTACTTC. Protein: CASSRTGARVEQYF.

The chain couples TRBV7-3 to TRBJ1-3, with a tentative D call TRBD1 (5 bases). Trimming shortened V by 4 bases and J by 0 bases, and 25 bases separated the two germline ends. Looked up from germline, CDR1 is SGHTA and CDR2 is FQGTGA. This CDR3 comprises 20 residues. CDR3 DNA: TGTGCCAGCAGCTCCCGGCCAGCCGGGGGACGCCCTATCTCTGGAAACACCATATATTTT. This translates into CASSSRPAGGRPISGNTIYF.